The table lists the clone carrying this T cell receptor beta chain with a few counts. Its antigen is not known. The sample comes from a study of T cell repertoires in cytomegalovirus infection. On the study more broadly: Indications came from public TCR beta signatures; they pointed to CMV infection and to a matching HLA type. Study-wide results and caveats: Dominant in the ex vivo response were TCR beta clonotypes restricted by HLA-C and specific for CMV. Adding up the frequency of public TCR beta families identified people who carried CMV plus the relevant HLA.

One entry per CDR3 protein results from TCRdb running MiXCR on the reads. Of about 300,000 distinct CDR3 sequences listed, approximately 8.9% are singletons. This receptor was identified in a human donor in good health (CMV status not recorded). Some clones in this sample may be carry-over from other donors' samples. Sequenced input: PBMCs.

Here the CDR3 reads CASSQALAASGGAMTDTQYF. DNA of the CDR3: TGTGCCAGCAGCCAAGCCCTCGCGGCTAGCGGGGGGGCCATGACAGATACGCAGTATTTT. V usage is TRBV3-1 and J usage is TRBJ2-3; 12 bases line up with TRBD2. The CDR3 length is 20 residues. CDR1 and CDR2 (germline): LGHDT, YNNKEL (reference sequence). Trimming removed 1 base from V and 3 bases from J; junction bases left unmatched: 14.